This T cell receptor beta chain was captured by sequencing in a study of cytomegalovirus exposure and HLA in healthy donors. Study summary: In an early release, HLA-typed donors contributed tens of millions of unique TCR sequences.

Only one count was recorded for this clone. Its antigen remains unidentified. The V gene's germline CDR1 is MNHEY and CDR2 SVGAGI. With 7 bases removed from V and 4 bases from J, the gap between germline ends came to 14 bases. The CDR3 extends over 15 amino acids. Vbeta (60) and Jbeta (13) primers were used in the PCR. In the original workflow: As a later analysis found, there were roughly 80 million unique TCR beta chains, of which approximately 10 million were shared. Some clones are missing from TCRdb's copy, which holds only in-frame ones; the method was immunoSEQ multiplex PCR. V, J and clone size were drawn from that table, and D and trimming were deduced from the DNA. Altogether around 140,000 clones are present, about four fifths being singletons, with the ten largest covering approximately 1.1%. Study outcomes and limitations: Most subjects had HLA-A and HLA-B alleles reportedly predicted accurately by TCR beta sequences. CMV antigen specificity was confirmed in vitro for a few CMV-associated chains.

The TCR was taken from a male donor in good health and CMV-seronegative. V usage is TRBV6-5 and J usage is TRBJ1-6; possibly TRBD1 for D (5 bases). The source material was PBMCs. The chain's CDR3 is CASNSSTEYNSPLHF. The DNA of the CDR3 is TGTGCCAGCAACTCATCGACAGAATATAATTCACCCCTCCACTTT.